This TCR beta chain was identified in a study of T cells in Graves' hyperthyroidism and ophthalmopathy. Study results and caveats: Ophthalmopathy and stable hyperthyroidism were separated by a 13 V-J model.

There are many counts of this clonotype. Its matching antigen is unknown. Trimming took 2 bases from V and 3 from J, leaving 10 bases between them. This CDR3 is built from 14 residues. Germline V gives CDR1 LGHDT, CDR2 YNNKEL (reference sequence). The TCR beta CDR3 regions underwent amplification using RNA transcripts as the source. The HTBI primer set was used in a first-round RT-PCR of the TCR CDR3. TCRdb itself ran the multiplex PCR reads through MiXCR, one entry per CDR3 protein. This repertoire shows hundreds of thousands of distinct CDR3 sequences, about a sixth found once; its top ten account for 3.8%.

The clonotype comes from a woman aged 25 to 45 with Graves' hyperthyroidism. Sequencing was carried out using blood. V is TRBV3-1 and J is TRBJ1-1, with D uncertain. The CDR3 spells CASSQHQQDTEAFF. The CDR3 region has the DNA TGTGCCAGCAGCCAACACCAGCAGGACACTGAAGCTTTCTTT.